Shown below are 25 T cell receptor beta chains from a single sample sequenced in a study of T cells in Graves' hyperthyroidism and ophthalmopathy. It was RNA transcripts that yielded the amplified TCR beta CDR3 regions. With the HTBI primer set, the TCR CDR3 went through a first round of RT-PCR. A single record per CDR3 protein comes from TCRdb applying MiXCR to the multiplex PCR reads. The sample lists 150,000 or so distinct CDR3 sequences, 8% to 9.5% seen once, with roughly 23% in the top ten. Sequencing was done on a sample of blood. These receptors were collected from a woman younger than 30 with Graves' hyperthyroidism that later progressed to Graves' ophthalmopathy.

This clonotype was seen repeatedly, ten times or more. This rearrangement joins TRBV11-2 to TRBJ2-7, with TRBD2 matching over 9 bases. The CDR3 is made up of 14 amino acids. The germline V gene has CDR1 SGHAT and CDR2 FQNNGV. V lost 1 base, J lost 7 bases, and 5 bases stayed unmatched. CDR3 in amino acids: CASSLAAGGREQYF. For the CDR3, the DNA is TGTGCCAGCAGCTTAGCGGCGGGGGGGCGGGAGCAGTACTTC.

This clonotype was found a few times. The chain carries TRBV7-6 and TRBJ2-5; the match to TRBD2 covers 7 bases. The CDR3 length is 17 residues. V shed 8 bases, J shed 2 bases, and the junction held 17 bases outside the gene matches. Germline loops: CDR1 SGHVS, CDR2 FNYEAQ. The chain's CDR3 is CASLPAVRGREQETQYF. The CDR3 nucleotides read TGTGCCAGCCTCCCCGCCGTCCGGGGGAGGGAGCAAGAGACCCAGTACTTC.

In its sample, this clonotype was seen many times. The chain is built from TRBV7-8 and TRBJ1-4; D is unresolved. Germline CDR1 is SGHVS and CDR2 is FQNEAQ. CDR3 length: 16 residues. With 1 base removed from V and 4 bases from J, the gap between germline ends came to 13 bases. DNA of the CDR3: TGTGCCAGCAGCTTAGTTACCGGGAGAGGTAATGAAAAACTGTTTTTT. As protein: CASSLVTGRGNEKLFF.

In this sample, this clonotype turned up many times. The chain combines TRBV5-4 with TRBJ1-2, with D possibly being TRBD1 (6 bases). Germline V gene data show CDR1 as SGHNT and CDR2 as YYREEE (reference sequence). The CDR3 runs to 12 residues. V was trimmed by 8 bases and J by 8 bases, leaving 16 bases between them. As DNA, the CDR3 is TGTGCCAGTAGTCTACAGGGTGACGGCTACACCTTC. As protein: CASSLQGDGYTF.

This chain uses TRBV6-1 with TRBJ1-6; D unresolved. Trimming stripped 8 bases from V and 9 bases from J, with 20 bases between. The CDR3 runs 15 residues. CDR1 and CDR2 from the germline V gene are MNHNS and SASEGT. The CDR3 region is CASCLVEARSSPLHF. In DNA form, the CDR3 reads TGTGCCAGCTGCTTGGTGGAGGCGCGATCTTCACCCCTCCACTTT.

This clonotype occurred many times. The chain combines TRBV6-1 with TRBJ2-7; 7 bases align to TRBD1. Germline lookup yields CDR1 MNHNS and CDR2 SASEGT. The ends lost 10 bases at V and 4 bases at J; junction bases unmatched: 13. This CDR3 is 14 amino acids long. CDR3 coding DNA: TGTGCCACCAAAGAACCGGGACAGATTTACGAGCAGTACTTC. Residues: CATKEPGQIYEQYF.

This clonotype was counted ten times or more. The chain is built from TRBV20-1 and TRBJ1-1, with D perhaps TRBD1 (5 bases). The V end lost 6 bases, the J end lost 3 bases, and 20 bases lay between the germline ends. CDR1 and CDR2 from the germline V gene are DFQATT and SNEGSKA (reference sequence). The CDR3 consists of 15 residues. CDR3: CSAPPGGGEDTEAFF. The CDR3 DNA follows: TGCAGTGCCCCCCCTGGGGGGGGTGAGGACACTGAAGCTTTCTTT.

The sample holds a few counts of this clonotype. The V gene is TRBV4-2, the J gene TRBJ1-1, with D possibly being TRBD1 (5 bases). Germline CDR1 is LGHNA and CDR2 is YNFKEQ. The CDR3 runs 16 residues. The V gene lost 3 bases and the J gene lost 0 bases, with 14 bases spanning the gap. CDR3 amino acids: CASSQGMWGMNTEAFF. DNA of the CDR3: TGTGCCAGCAGCCAGGGAATGTGGGGCATGAACACTGAAGCTTTCTTT.

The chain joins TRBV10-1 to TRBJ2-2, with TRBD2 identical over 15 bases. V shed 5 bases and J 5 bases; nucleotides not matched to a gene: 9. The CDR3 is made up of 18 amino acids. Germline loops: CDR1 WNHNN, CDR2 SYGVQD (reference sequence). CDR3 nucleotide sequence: TGCGCCAGCAGTCACAGGACTAGCGGGGGGGAAGCTACCGGGGAGCTGTTTTTT. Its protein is CASSHRTSGGEATGELFF.

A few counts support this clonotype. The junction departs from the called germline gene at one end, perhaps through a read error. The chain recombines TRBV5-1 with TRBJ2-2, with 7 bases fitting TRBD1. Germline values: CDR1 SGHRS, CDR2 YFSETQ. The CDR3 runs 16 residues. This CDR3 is CASSRNRGWNAGELFF. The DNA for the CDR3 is TGCGCCAGCAGCCGAAACAGGGGATGGAACGCCGGGGAGCTGTTTTTT.

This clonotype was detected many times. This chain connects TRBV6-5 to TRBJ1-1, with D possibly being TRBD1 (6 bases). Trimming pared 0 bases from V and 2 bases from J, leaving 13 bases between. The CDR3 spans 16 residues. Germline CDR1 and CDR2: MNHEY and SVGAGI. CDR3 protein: CASSYSNREVNTEAFF. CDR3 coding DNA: TGTGCCAGCAGTTACTCGAACAGGGAAGTAAACACTGAAGCTTTCTTT.

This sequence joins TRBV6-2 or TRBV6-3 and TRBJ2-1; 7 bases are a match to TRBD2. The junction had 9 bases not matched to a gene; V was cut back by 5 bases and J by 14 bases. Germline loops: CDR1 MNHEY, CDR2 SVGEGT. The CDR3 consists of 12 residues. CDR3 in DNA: TGTGCCAGCAGTCCCTCATCGCGGGGGAAGTTCTTC. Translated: CASSPSSRGKFF.

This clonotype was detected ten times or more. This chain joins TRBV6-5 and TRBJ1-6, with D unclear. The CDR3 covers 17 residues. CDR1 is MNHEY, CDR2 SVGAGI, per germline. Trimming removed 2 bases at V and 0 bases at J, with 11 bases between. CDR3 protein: CASSYDALSSYNSPLHF. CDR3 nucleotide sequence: TGTGCCAGCAGTTACGACGCCCTAAGCTCCTATAATTCACCCCTCCACTTT.

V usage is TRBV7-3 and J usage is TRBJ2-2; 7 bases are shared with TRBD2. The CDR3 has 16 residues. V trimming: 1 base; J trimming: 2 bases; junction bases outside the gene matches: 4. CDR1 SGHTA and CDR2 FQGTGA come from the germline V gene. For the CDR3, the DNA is TGTGCCAGCAGCTTAATGGCTAGCGGTAACACCGGGGAGCTGTTTTTT. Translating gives CASSLMASGNTGELFF.

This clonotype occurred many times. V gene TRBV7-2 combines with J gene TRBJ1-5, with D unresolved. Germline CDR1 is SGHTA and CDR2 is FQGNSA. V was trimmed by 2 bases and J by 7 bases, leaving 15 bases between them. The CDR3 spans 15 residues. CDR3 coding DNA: TGTGCCAGCAGCTTATTTGCGGCCGGGTCACAGCCCCAGCATTTT. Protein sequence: CASSLFAAGSQPQHF.

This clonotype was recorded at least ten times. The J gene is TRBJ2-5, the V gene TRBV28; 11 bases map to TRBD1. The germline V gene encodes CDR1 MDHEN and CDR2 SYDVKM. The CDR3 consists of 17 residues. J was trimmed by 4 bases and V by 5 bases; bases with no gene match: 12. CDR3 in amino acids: CASSPGQGGVRLETQYF. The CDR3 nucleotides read TGTGCCAGCAGTCCGGGACAGGGGGGGGTGCGGCTAGAGACCCAGTACTTC.

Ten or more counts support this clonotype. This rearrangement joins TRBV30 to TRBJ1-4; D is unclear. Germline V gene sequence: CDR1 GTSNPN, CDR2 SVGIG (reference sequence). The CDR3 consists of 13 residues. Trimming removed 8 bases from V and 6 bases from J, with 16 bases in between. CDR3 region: CAGMTRGYEKLFF. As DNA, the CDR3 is TGTGCCGGAATGACACGCGGCTATGAAAAACTGTTTTTT.

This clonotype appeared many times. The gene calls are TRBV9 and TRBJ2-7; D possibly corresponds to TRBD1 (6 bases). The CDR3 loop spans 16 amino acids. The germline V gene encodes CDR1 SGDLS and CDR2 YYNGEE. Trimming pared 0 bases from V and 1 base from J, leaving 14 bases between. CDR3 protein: CASSVGGRGASYEQYF. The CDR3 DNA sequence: TGTGCCAGCAGCGTAGGGGGCAGGGGTGCTTCCTACGAGCAGTACTTC. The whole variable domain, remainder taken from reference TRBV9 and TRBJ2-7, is DSGVTQTPKHLITATGQRVTLRCSPRSGDLSVYWYQQSLDQGLQFLIQYYNGEERAKGNILERFSAQQFPDLHSELNLSSLELGDSALYFCASSVGGRGASYEQYFGPGTRLTVT.

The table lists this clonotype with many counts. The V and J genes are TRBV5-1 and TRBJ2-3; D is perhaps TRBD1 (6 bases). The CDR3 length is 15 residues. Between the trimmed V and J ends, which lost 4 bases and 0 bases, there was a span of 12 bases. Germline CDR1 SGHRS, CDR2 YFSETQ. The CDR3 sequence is CASSVSRGSTDTQYF. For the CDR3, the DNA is TGCGCCAGCAGCGTATCGAGGGGGAGCACAGATACGCAGTATTTT.

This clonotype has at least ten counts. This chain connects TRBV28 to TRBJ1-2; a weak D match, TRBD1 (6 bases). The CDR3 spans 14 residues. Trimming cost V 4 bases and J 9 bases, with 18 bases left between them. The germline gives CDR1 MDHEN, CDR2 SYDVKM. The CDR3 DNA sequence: TGTGCCAGCAGTTACGGACAGACCGTATCATGCTACACCTTC. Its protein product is CASSYGQTVSCYTF.

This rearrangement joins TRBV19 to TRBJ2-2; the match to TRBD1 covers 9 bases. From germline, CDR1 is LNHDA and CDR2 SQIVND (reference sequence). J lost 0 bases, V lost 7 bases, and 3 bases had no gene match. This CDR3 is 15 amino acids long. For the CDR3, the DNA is TGTGCCAGTATGAGACAGGGGGCGAACACCGGGGAGCTGTTTTTT. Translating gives CASMRQGANTGELFF.

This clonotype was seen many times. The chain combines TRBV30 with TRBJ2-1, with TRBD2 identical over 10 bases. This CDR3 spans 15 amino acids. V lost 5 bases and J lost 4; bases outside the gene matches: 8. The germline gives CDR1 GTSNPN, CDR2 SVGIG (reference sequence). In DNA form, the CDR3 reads TGTGCCTGGGCTTCCGGGACTAGCGCATACAATGAGCAGTTCTTC. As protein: CAWASGTSAYNEQFF.

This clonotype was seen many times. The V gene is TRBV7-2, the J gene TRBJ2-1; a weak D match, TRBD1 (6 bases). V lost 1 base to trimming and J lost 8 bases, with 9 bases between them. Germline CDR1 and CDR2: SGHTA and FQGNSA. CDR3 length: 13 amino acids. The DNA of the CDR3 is TGTGCCAGCAGCTTAGGGGGGCGGGATGAGCAGTTCTTC. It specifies CASSLGGRDEQFF.

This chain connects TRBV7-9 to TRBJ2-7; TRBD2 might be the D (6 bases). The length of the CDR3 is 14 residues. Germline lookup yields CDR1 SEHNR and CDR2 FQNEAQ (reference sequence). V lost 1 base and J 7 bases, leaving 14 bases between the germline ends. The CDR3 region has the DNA TGTGCCAGCAGCTTAGGAGCGGTTGGGGGGGAGCAGTACTTC. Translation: CASSLGAVGGEQYF. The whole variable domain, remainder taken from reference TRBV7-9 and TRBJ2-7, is DTGVSQNPRHKITKRGQNVTFRCDPISEHNRLYWYRQTLGQGPEFLTYFQNEAQLEKSRLLSDRFSAERPKGSFSTLEIQRTEQGDSAMYLCASSLGAVGGEQYFGPGTRLTVT.

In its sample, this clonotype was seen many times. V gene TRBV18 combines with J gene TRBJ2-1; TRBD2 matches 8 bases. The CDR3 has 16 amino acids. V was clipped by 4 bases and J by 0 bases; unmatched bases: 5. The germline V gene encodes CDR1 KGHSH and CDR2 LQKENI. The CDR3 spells CASSQLAGYSYNEQFF. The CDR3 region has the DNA TGTGCCAGCTCACAATTAGCGGGGTACTCCTACAATGAGCAGTTCTTC.